The 23 T cell receptor beta chains given below trace back to one sample, sequenced in a study of cytomegalovirus exposure and HLA in healthy donors (dated by TCRdb to 2016 to 2017). The method behind the library was the immunoSEQ multiplex PCR assay. For the multiplex PCR, a mixture combining 60 forward primers for TCR Vbeta segments and 13 reverse primers for TCR Jbeta segments was used. In its TCRdb copy, this immuneACCESS table keeps in-frame sequences only and misses some clones. Where compared with another copy, unresolved V genes explain less than half of these, and the others have no known cause. For this sample there are some 120,000 clones; roughly 69% appear just once. The leading ten clones occupy 7.5% to 9.5% of the sample. The material sequenced was PBMCs. The receptors stem from a woman aged 40 to 49 in good health and CMV-seropositive.

The chain is built from TRBV6-5 and TRBJ2-7; 8 positions agree with TRBD2. V shed 2 bases, J shed 1 base, and the junction held 4 bases outside the gene matches. The CDR3 has 15 amino acids. CDR1 is MNHEY, CDR2 SVGAGI, per germline. Written as DNA, the CDR3 is TGTGCCAGCAGTTACGCCGGGACTAGATCCTACGAGCAGTACTTC. Translated, it gives CASSYAGTRSYEQYF.

The chain combines TRBV2 with TRBJ2-3; 12 bases agree with TRBD2. With 3 bases clipped from V and 2 bases from J, the junction kept 3 bases outside the gene matches. Germline CDR1 reads SNHLY; CDR2 reads FYNNEI. The CDR3 spans 16 residues. The DNA of the CDR3 is TGTGCCAGCAGTGAGACTAGCGGGAGAAACACAGATACGCAGTATTTT. Translated, it gives CASSETSGRNTDTQYF.

For this clone: Other DNA sequences in this sample translate to the same CDR3. The CDR3 region is CASSLAGVGYEQYF. CDR3 DNA: TGTGCCAGCAGCTTAGCGGGAGTAGGTTACGAGCAGTACTTC. V gene TRBV7-9 combines with J gene TRBJ2-7; D may be TRBD2 (5 bases). Germline CDR1 SEHNR, CDR2 FQNEAQ (reference sequence). Trimming took off 0 bases at V and 4 bases at J, with 10 bases between the two ends. The CDR3 runs to 14 residues.

V usage is TRBV6-1 and J usage is TRBJ1-1; no definite D call. Germline CDR1 is MNHNS and CDR2 is SASEGT. CDR3 size: 16 residues. Deletions cut 1 base from V and 0 bases from J, with 12 bases between. DNA of the CDR3: TGTGCCAGCAGTGAAGGGGCAGGTTTCATGAACACTGAAGCTTTCTTT. Residues: CASSEGAGFMNTEAFF.

This clone was seen only a few times. The chain employs TRBV4-1 and TRBJ2-7, with 7 positions matching TRBD2. In germline, CDR1 is MGHRA, CDR2 YSYEKL. The length of the CDR3 is 16 residues. Trimming took 3 bases from V and 0 from J; bases not matched to a gene: 8. The CDR3 nucleotides read TGCGCCAGCAGCCAGTACCCCCGCGGGAGCTCCTACGAGCAGTACTTC. It encodes CASSQYPRGSSYEQYF.

This clone appeared a few times. This chain links TRBV6-1 with TRBJ2-1, with TRBD2 matching over 7 bases. V shed 4 bases, J shed 10 bases, and the junction held 7 bases outside the gene matches. This CDR3 has 13 residues. Germline V CDR1 and CDR2: MNHNS, SASEGT. The chain's CDR3 is CASSGLRGDEQFF. CDR3 DNA: TGTGCCAGCAGTGGACTTCGGGGGGACGAGCAGTTCTTC.

The chain combines TRBV4-1 with TRBJ1-4; D not certain. Germline V gene data show CDR1 as MGHRA and CDR2 as YSYEKL. There are 19 residues in the CDR3. V lost 0 bases, J lost 8 bases, and 25 bases lay in between. The CDR3 DNA sequence: TGCGCCAGCAGCCAAGATGTCGGGAGCAGAGGACCAAAGGCGGAAAAACTGTTTTTT. It encodes CASSQDVGSRGPKAEKLFF.

The chain combines TRBV7-9 with TRBJ1-1; 7 positions match TRBD1. The CDR3 consists of 15 residues. Germline CDR1 is SEHNR and CDR2 is FQNEAQ (reference sequence). With V trimmed by 0 bases and J by 3 bases, 4 bases remained unmatched. The CDR3 coding sequence is TGTGCCAGCAGCTTAGCCCCAGGGGGTTACACTGAAGCTTTCTTT. Its protein is CASSLAPGGYTEAFF.

The rearrangement joins TRBV19 to TRBJ2-7; TRBD2 might be the D (6 bases). The germline V gene has CDR1 LNHDA and CDR2 SQIVND (reference sequence). V was trimmed by 3 bases and J by 3 bases, leaving 15 bases between them. The CDR3 sequence is 15 residues long. In DNA, the CDR3 is TGTGCCAGTAGTATCTTCGGCGGGATGAGCTACGAGCAGTACTTC. Protein product: CASSIFGGMSYEQYF.

J is TRBJ2-6 and V is TRBV4-3, with D possibly being TRBD1 (5 bases). Trimming stripped 4 bases from V and 0 bases from J, with 16 bases between. The germline gives CDR1 LGHNA, CDR2 YSLEER. The CDR3 is made up of 18 amino acids. Here the CDR3 DNA reads TGCGCCAGCAGCCGCACCGCAGGGCGTTACTCTGGGGCCAACGTCCTGACTTTC. Its protein is CASSRTAGRYSGANVLTF.

The chain is built from TRBV25-1 and TRBJ2-1; D is unclear. Trimming left V 0 bases short and J 8 bases short, with 8 bases between. This CDR3 has 13 residues. Germline V CDR1 and CDR2: MGHDK, SYGVNS. This CDR3 is CASSEYTYDEQFF. The CDR3 DNA sequence: TGTGCCAGCAGTGAATATACTTATGATGAGCAGTTCTTC.

This clone was seen a handful of times. The chain employs TRBV6-5 and TRBJ1-1; 8 bases map to TRBD1. Looked up from germline, CDR1 is MNHEY and CDR2 is SVGAGI. Trimming removed 6 bases from V and 3 bases from J; junction bases left unmatched: 9. The CDR3 is 15 residues long. CDR3 loop: CASRTQGAEDTEAFF. The CDR3 DNA sequence: TGTGCCAGCAGAACTCAGGGGGCAGAGGACACTGAAGCTTTCTTT.

V is TRBV2 and J is TRBJ2-1, with a tentative D call TRBD2 (6 bases). CDR3 length equals 14 residues. V was pared by 6 bases and J by 5 bases, with 14 bases between. Germline CDR1 is SNHLY and CDR2 is FYNNEI. The CDR3 here is CASSFGGINNEQFF. The CDR3, as DNA: TGTGCCAGCAGCTTTGGAGGGATAAACAATGAGCAGTTCTTC. Full variable domain (rest looked up from reference TRBV2 and TRBJ2-1): EPEVTQTPSHQVTQMGQEVILRCVPISNHLYFYWYRQILGQKVEFLVSFYNNEISEKSEIFDDQFSVERPDGSNFTLKIRSTKLEDSAMYFCASSFGGINNEQFFGPGTRLTVL.

The chain joins TRBV27 to TRBJ1-5; 7 bases align to TRBD1. The CDR3 consists of 13 residues. Germline loops: CDR1 MNHEY, CDR2 SMNVEV (reference sequence). V lost 8 bases and J lost 4; bases outside the gene matches: 5. The CDR3 DNA sequence: TGTGCCAGCGGGTTGACAGGGAATCAGCCCCAGCATTTT. Translated: CASGLTGNQPQHF.

The chain recombines TRBV15 with TRBJ2-7; a possible D gene is TRBD2 (7 bases). This CDR3 contains 14 residues. Germline V gives CDR1 LNHNV, CDR2 YYDKDF (reference sequence). The V end was cut by 0 bases, the J end by 9 bases, with 15 bases between. DNA of the CDR3: TGTGCCACCAGCAGAGATCGGGGGGCGACCGGGCAGTACTTC. Protein product: CATSRDRGATGQYF.

This clone was recorded only once. This chain links TRBV9 with TRBJ2-5, with 7 positions matching TRBD2. The length of the CDR3 is 14 residues. With 1 base clipped from V and 5 bases from J, the junction kept 5 bases outside the gene matches. From germline, CDR1 is SGDLS and CDR2 YYNGEE. The CDR3 loop reads CASSVMAAGETQYF. The CDR3 bases are TGTGCCAGCAGCGTAATGGCAGCGGGGGAGACCCAGTACTTC.

This clone was detected only a few times. The CDR3 DNA reads TGTGCCAGCAGCCCCTACTCCGGAGGGTGGAATCAGCCCCAGCATTTT. Translated: CASSPYSGGWNQPQHF. The chain links TRBV4-2 to TRBJ1-5; no clear D. Germline V lookup: CDR1 LGHNA, CDR2 YNFKEQ. Trimming stripped 4 bases from V and 4 bases from J, with 17 bases between. This CDR3 comprises 16 residues.

The chain combines TRBV30 with TRBJ1-5; D not resolved. The CDR3 runs to 13 residues. V lost 1 base to trimming and J lost 3 bases, with 7 bases between them. Germline-derived CDR1 and CDR2 are GTSNPN and SVGIG (reference sequence). CDR3 sequence reads: CAWSGQNNQPQHF. The CDR3 DNA is TGTGCCTGGAGTGGACAAAACAATCAGCCCCAGCATTTT.

The gene calls are TRBV28 and TRBJ2-1, with a tentative D call TRBD2 (6 bases). The ends were cut back, 10 bases at V and 4 bases at J, with 14 bases in the middle. The CDR3 is made up of 13 amino acids. The germline CDR1 and CDR2 sequences are MDHEN and SYDVKM. This CDR3 is CATAGRLYNEQFF. The CDR3 DNA follows: TGTGCCACCGCGGGGAGACTATACAATGAGCAGTTCTTC.

This clone was picked up one time. DNA for the CDR3: TGTGCCAGTAGGCCCACAGGGGGCGACGATATTCACCAGCCCCAGCATTTT. This sequence encodes CASRPTGGDDIHQPQHF. The chain employs TRBV27 and TRBJ1-5; TRBD1 agrees at 9 bases. From germline, CDR1 is MNHEY and CDR2 SMNVEV (reference sequence). V dropped 9 bases and J dropped 7; count of bases not matched to a gene: 19. There are 17 residues in the CDR3.

The chain carries TRBV7-8 and TRBJ2-7, with D perhaps TRBD2 (6 bases). V lost 1 base to trimming and J lost 11 bases, with 18 bases between them. Per the germline V gene, CDR1 is SGHVS and CDR2 is FQNEAQ. This CDR3 region has 14 residues. DNA of the CDR3: TGTGCCAGCAGCTTAGGCCTTACCGGGGGACGGGAGTACTTC. It translates to CASSLGLTGGREYF.

On this clone: The junction differs from germline at one of its ends, possibly a read error. The CDR3: CSSSLAGTGLVTFF. The DNA of the CDR3 is TGTTCCAGCAGCTTAGCCGGGACAGGGTTGGTGACTTTCTTT. The chain joins TRBV7-9 to TRBJ1-1, with 9 positions matching TRBD1. Germline assignment: CDR1 SEHNR and CDR2 FQNEAQ (reference sequence). The CDR3 runs 14 residues.

This clone was observed a few times. CDR3 nucleotide sequence: TGCGCCAGCAGCCAAGTATTGTACGGGTATAGTAACACTGAAGCTTTCTTT. Protein sequence: CASSQVLYGYSNTEAFF. The J gene is TRBJ1-1, the V gene TRBV4-3; no firm D call. CDR1 LGHNA and CDR2 YSLEER come from the germline V gene. V was shortened by 1 base and J by 2 bases, with 17 bases between the two germline ends. The CDR3 length is 17 residues.